What follows describes a single TCR beta chain. The antigen remains undetermined. This sample was included in a study of CXCR3-negative and CXCR3-positive naive CD8 T cells. Overall study: Roughly 1.5 +/- 0.3 million TRB reads came from each library, giving about 135 million in total. Overall study results and limits: Both of the naive subsets showed about the same high diversity, but memory CD8+ cells had much less. Researchers report that CXCR3-positive naive cells carry more hydrophobic TRB CDR3s than CXCR3-negative naive cells. Similar TRBV-TRBJ usage characterized naive CXCR3-negative and CXCR3-positive cells; memory cells differed.

This CDR3 comprises 16 residues. Germline V lookup: CDR1 SEHNR, CDR2 FQNEAQ (reference sequence). Definition of naive CD8+ T cells rested on a CD45RO-CCR7+CD27+CD95- profile. The authors prepared UMI-labeled TRB cDNA libraries by 5' RACE. TCRdb re-called the 5' RACE reads and shows each CDR3 protein once, DNA omitted. The sample includes some 150,000 distinct CDR3 sequences. The chain joins TRBV7-9 to TRBJ2-5; checking the TCRdb D call of TRBD1 is not possible without DNA. The source is a human donor in good health. Some clones in this sample may be carry-over from other donors' samples. What was sequenced was naive CXCR3+ CD8+ T cells from blood. Subset meaning: CD45RO-CCR7+CD27+CD95- naive CD8+ T cells expressing CXCR3 (TNR3+). CDR3 loop: CASSLIGDRGQETQYF.